This note documents a single T cell receptor beta chain sequence. As yet, its antigen is unknown. The data derive from a study of cytomegalovirus exposure and HLA in healthy donors. Study-wide points: In a later analysis, specific HLA alleles were associated with 15,000 to 20,000 TCR beta sequences at a 0.05 false discovery rate. Investigators reported approximately 150 TCR beta chains as tied to cytomegalovirus.

Use of 60 Vbeta and 13 Jbeta primers characterized the PCR. Profiling relied on immunoSEQ multiplex PCR, and the TCRdb table lists in-frame clones only, not all of them. The sample includes approximately 50,000 clones, 65% to 90% of them seen just once. The germline gives CDR1 SGHRS, CDR2 YFSETQ. This CDR3 contains 19 residues. V shed 1 base and J 2 bases; nucleotides not matched to a gene: 11. This TCR was sampled from a man aged 25 to 40 in good health and CMV-seronegative. Sequenced sample: PBMCs. The chain employs TRBV5-1 and TRBJ2-7; TRBD2 aligns across 14 bases. The CDR3 sequence is CASSLRGLAGETGPYEQYF. CDR3 nucleotides: TGCGCCAGCAGCTTGAGGGGACTAGCGGGAGAAACGGGCCCCTACGAGCAGTACTTC.